The 24 T cell receptor beta chains listed next were all sequenced from one sample in a study of T cells after yellow fever vaccination. TCRdb redid the calling of the 5' RACE reads with MiXCR, one entry per CDR3 protein. The repertoire consists of under 250,000 distinct CDR3 sequences, with 2.5% to 3.5% occurring once and the leading ten covering around 3%. Sequencing was performed on CD4+ T cells sorted from PBMCs, taken 10 days after the yellow fever booster vaccination. These receptors came from a man aged 18 to 30 who received the YFV17D yellow fever vaccine.

The chain recombines TRBV5-1 with TRBJ2-5; 7 bases fit TRBD1. The length of the CDR3 is 17 residues. CDR1 SGHRS and CDR2 YFSETQ come from the germline V gene. The trim removed 0 bases at V and 1 base at J, leaving 9 bases unmatched. In DNA, the CDR3 is TGCGCCAGCAGCTTGGCAATAACAGGGGTTTCCCAAGAGACCCAGTACTTC. Its protein product is CASSLAITGVSQETQYF.

Many counts were recorded for this clonotype. The V and J genes are TRBV6-5 and TRBJ1-3, with D perhaps TRBD1 (5 bases). Germline V gives CDR1 MNHEY, CDR2 SVGAGI. Trimming shortened V by 4 bases and J by 0 bases, and 13 bases separated the two germline ends. This CDR3 contains 16 residues. The DNA of the CDR3 is TGTGCCAGCAGTTCGGGGGACGGGCACTCTGGAAACACCATATATTTT. Encoded protein: CASSSGDGHSGNTIYF.

This clonotype was picked up a small number of times. V and J are TRBV20-1 and TRBJ2-5, with unresolved D. V shed 0 bases and J shed 5 bases, with 13 bases lying between them. CDR1 and CDR2 from the germline V gene are DFQATT and SNEGSKA (reference sequence). This CDR3 contains 14 residues. The DNA of the CDR3 is TGCAGTGCTAGAGATCGCCGGACCATGGAGACCCAGTACTTC. It is translated as CSARDRRTMETQYF.

This clonotype was counted at least ten times. The rearrangement links TRBV12-3 or TRBV12-4 to TRBJ1-2, with D unclear. CDR3 length equals 13 residues. V lost 3 bases and J lost 5, with 10 bases in between. CDR3 sequence: CASSFNSEYGYTF. CDR3 bases: TGTGCCAGCAGTTTTAACAGCGAATATGGCTACACCTTC.

This clonotype was seen at least ten times. This chain joins TRBV12-3 or TRBV12-4 and TRBJ2-5, with unresolved D. The CDR3 spans 15 residues. V gave up 1 base and J gave up 3 bases, with 12 bases separating them. This CDR3 reads CASSLGLDLKETQYF. The CDR3 DNA follows: TGTGCCAGCAGTTTAGGATTGGACCTAAAAGAGACCCAGTACTTC.

This clonotype was counted only a few times. V usage is TRBV9 and J usage is TRBJ2-3; the D call may be TRBD1 or TRBD2 (5 bases each). CDR1 SGDLS and CDR2 YYNGEE come from the germline V gene. This CDR3 comprises 14 residues. Trimming shortened V by 0 bases and J by 2 bases, and 7 bases separated the two germline ends. The chain's CDR3 is CASSVAGTTDTQYF. The CDR3 DNA follows: TGTGCCAGCAGCGTAGCGGGGACCACAGATACGCAGTATTTT.

This clonotype appeared a few times. The chain is built from TRBV5-4 and TRBJ2-5, with TRBD2 identical over 10 bases. V lost 3 bases, J lost 1 base, and 3 bases stayed unmatched. From germline, CDR1 is SGHNT and CDR2 YYREEE (reference sequence). This CDR3 comprises 15 residues. As DNA, the CDR3 is TGTGCCAGCAGCTCCGGACTAGCGGTCCAAGAGACCCAGTACTTC. This translates into CASSSGLAVQETQYF. Full variable domain (outside the CDR3, taken from reference TRBV5-4 and TRBJ2-5): ETGVTQSPTHLIKTRGQQVTLRCSSQSGHNTVSWYQQALGQGPQFIFQYYREEENGRGNFPPRFSGLQFPNYSSELNVNALELDDSALYLCASSSGLAVQETQYFGPGTRLLVL.

The rearrangement links TRBV7-9 to TRBJ1-6; D unclear. Trimming cost V 2 bases and J 8 bases, with 13 bases left between them. This CDR3 contains 15 residues. Germline V gives CDR1 SEHNR, CDR2 FQNEAQ (reference sequence). The CDR3 DNA follows: TGTGCCAGCAGCTTACGGGCCCGCGGGGATTCACCCCTCCACTTT. Translation: CASSLRARGDSPLHF.

This clonotype was detected many times. V gene TRBV20-1 combines with J gene TRBJ2-1, with a possible D match to TRBD2 (5 bases). The germline gives CDR1 DFQATT, CDR2 SNEGSKA (reference sequence). The CDR3 is 14 residues long. V was trimmed by 7 bases and J by 2 bases, leaving 15 bases between them. The CDR3 here is CSGTGGLPYNEQFF. DNA of the CDR3: TGCAGTGGGACTGGCGGGCTCCCCTACAATGAGCAGTTCTTC.

The gene calls are TRBV28 and TRBJ2-7; D may match TRBD1 or TRBD2 (5 bases each). Trimming took off 6 bases at V and 5 bases at J, with 14 bases between the two ends. Germline lookup yields CDR1 MDHEN and CDR2 SYDVKM. CDR3 length equals 13 residues. CDR3 loop: CASRSPGRNEQYV. DNA of the CDR3: TGTGCCAGCAGGTCTCCGGGACGGAACGAGCAGTACGTC.

In its sample, this clonotype was seen many times. The gene calls are TRBV4-1 and TRBJ2-2; the match to TRBD2 covers 10 bases. V shed 6 bases and J 2 bases; nucleotides not matched to a gene: 6. Germline V gene lookup returns CDR1 MGHRA and CDR2 YSYEKL. This CDR3 region has 16 residues. The CDR3 DNA follows: TGCGCCAGCAGTCTACTAGCGGGGTTAAACACCGGGGAGCTGTTTTTT. Translated, it gives CASSLLAGLNTGELFF.

This clonotype was observed a few times. V usage is TRBV5-1 and J usage is TRBJ1-5, with D maybe TRBD1 (6 bases). V was cut by 4 bases and J by 5 bases, with 16 bases left in between. The V gene's germline CDR1 is SGHRS and CDR2 YFSETQ. The CDR3 extends over 15 amino acids. The CDR3: CASSLAEGGDQPQHF. The CDR3 coding sequence is TGCGCCAGCAGCCTAGCTGAGGGGGGGGATCAGCCCCAGCATTTT.

In its sample, this clonotype was seen a few times. The genes are TRBV18 and TRBJ2-7; possibly TRBD1 or TRBD2 for D (6 bases each). CDR1 is KGHSH and CDR2 is LQKENI in the germline V gene. Trimming left V 2 bases short and J 5 bases short, with 10 bases between. CDR3 length: 13 residues. The DNA of the CDR3 is TGTGCCAGCTCACCATCCGGGGGCAACGAGCAGTACTTC. Protein product: CASSPSGGNEQYF.

This clonotype was recorded many times. This sequence joins TRBV29-1 and TRBJ1-2; no clear D. The germline V gene encodes CDR1 SQVTM and CDR2 ANQGSEA. V lost 6 bases and J 7 bases, leaving 18 bases between the germline ends. The CDR3 consists of 13 residues. CDR3 amino acids: CSVAPGSKGGYTF. CDR3 sequence (DNA): TGCAGCGTCGCTCCGGGCTCTAAAGGTGGCTACACCTTC.

In this sample, this clonotype turned up many times. CDR3 coding DNA: TGCAGTGCCTCGGTGGGGGGCGGGACCCAGTACTTC. Its translation: CSASVGGGTQYF. This sequence joins TRBV20-1 and TRBJ2-5; D may be TRBD1 or TRBD2 (6 bases each). Germline V lookup: CDR1 DFQATT, CDR2 SNEGSKA (reference sequence). The V end was cut by 6 bases, the J end by 7 bases, with 15 bases between. The CDR3 is 12 amino acids.

This clonotype appeared a few times. The chain employs TRBV18 and TRBJ2-2; D remains ambiguous. This CDR3 has 14 residues. The germline V gene has CDR1 KGHSH and CDR2 LQKENI. Between the trimmed V and J ends, which lost 6 bases and 3 bases, there was a span of 11 bases. The DNA for the CDR3 is TGTGCCAGCTCCCGTGCGCAGCACACCGGGGAGCTGTTTTTT. Translating it yields CASSRAQHTGELFF.

In this sample, this clonotype turned up many times. The rearrangement uses TRBV15 and TRBJ2-3; D remains ambiguous. This CDR3 comprises 15 residues. V shed 1 base and J shed 4 bases, with 12 bases lying between them. CDR1 is LNHNV, CDR2 YYDKDF, per germline (reference sequence). CDR3 region: CATSRGVQAPDTQYF. As DNA, the CDR3 is TGTGCCACCAGCAGAGGAGTCCAGGCCCCAGATACGCAGTATTTT.

This clonotype appeared a few times. The chain is built from TRBV5-1 and TRBJ1-2; no definite D call. The CDR3 contains 12 residues. V lost 5 bases to trimming and J lost 7 bases, with 12 bases between them. Germline CDR1 SGHRS, CDR2 YFSETQ. The CDR3 sequence: CASRLEGSGYTF. In nucleotides, the CDR3 is TGCGCCAGCAGGCTGGAGGGCAGTGGCTACACCTTC.

This CDR3 reads CASSFQPGVNTEAFF. Written as DNA, the CDR3 is TGTGCCAGCAGTTTCCAGCCAGGGGTGAACACTGAAGCTTTCTTT. This chain connects TRBV12-3 or TRBV12-4 to TRBJ1-1; D perhaps matches TRBD1 (6 bases). With 3 bases removed from V and 0 bases from J, the gap between germline ends came to 11 bases. The length of the CDR3 is 15 residues.

This clonotype was found a few times. J is TRBJ1-5 and V is TRBV4-1; 7 bases are a match to TRBD1. This CDR3 has 16 residues. Germline trimming cut 1 base from V and 5 bases from J; bases unmatched to any gene: 8. Germline V lookup: CDR1 MGHRA, CDR2 YSYEKL. Here the CDR3 reads CASSQGQGEGYQPQHF. The CDR3 DNA follows: TGCGCCAGCAGCCAAGGACAGGGAGAGGGCTATCAGCCCCAGCATTTT.

This clonotype occurred many times. The chain recombines TRBV5-1 with TRBJ2-1; no clear D gene. The length of the CDR3 is 13 residues. CDR1 is SGHRS, CDR2 YFSETQ, per germline. Trimming took off 0 bases at V and 3 bases at J, with 4 bases between the two ends. The CDR3 DNA sequence: TGCGCCAGCAGCTTGGGACTCTACAATGAGCAGTTCTTC. Translating it yields CASSLGLYNEQFF.

This clonotype was recorded at least ten times. The J gene is TRBJ2-7, the V gene TRBV5-1; TRBD1 matches at 10 bases. Trimming removed 4 bases from V and 4 bases from J; junction bases left unmatched: 5. The CDR3 totals 14 residues. Germline assignment: CDR1 SGHRS and CDR2 YFSETQ. CDR3 in DNA: TGCGCCAGCAGCCCCCGACAGGGGGCGTACGAGCAGTACTTC. This sequence encodes CASSPRQGAYEQYF.

In its sample, this clonotype was seen many times. The chain has TRBV5-1 and TRBJ2-7; TRBD2 is a possible D gene (5 bases). V lost 4 bases, J lost 2 bases, and 16 bases lay in between. Germline CDR1 and CDR2: SGHRS and YFSETQ. This CDR3 region has 15 residues. As DNA, the CDR3 is TGCGCCAGCAGCCCAGCGCGGGTCCTTACCTACGAGCAGTACTTC. Translated: CASSPARVLTYEQYF.

The rearrangement uses TRBV19 and TRBJ2-1, with D tentatively TRBD2 (5 bases). V gave up 1 base and J gave up 7 bases, with 14 bases separating them. Germline V CDR1 and CDR2: LNHDA, SQIVND (reference sequence). This CDR3 is built from 15 residues. The CDR3 bases are TGTGCCAGTAGTATAGGGATCGGACTGGCGAATGAGCAGTTCTTC. Translating it yields CASSIGIGLANEQFF.